The source of this TCR beta chain is a study of blood T cell repertoires in COVID-19. Study details: Samples taken during acute and convalescent COVID-19 were collected in the United States, Italy and Spain. PBMCs, B-cell-depleted T cells, or T cells provided the cDNA or gDNA that made up the material.

Self-reported history from a screening survey and questionnaire set each donor's cohort. Per the authors' pipeline: Amplification with reference gene primers provided the estimates of nucleated cell counts. Profiling relied on immunoSEQ multiplex PCR, and the TCRdb table lists in-frame clones only, not all of them. Clone size and the V and J calls come from that table; the DNA yielded D and trimming. The sample lists approximately 250,000 clones, 91% occurring once. The sequence came from a man aged 40-49 years who had been exposed to COVID-19. Sequenced input: PBMCs or T cells enriched from blood (not recorded which).

The DNA for the CDR3 is TGTGCCAGCTCACCAGGGGTACCGGGCGGGCCCCGAGGATTGGGAAACACCATATATTTT. It codes for CASSPGVPGGPRGLGNTIYF. The V gene is TRBV18, the J gene TRBJ1-3; no definite D call. The length of the CDR3 is 20 residues. Per the germline V gene, CDR1 is KGHSH and CDR2 is LQKENI. Trimming took 2 bases from V and 4 from J, leaving 27 bases between them.